This is a list of T cell receptor beta chains from one sample in a study of CD4 and CD8 cells across lung adenocarcinoma regions. TCRdb fed the PCR reads into MiXCR, producing one record per CDR3 protein. Of 20,000 or so distinct CDR3 sequences in the sample, 45% to 50% were seen once. Specimen: CD8+ T cells from the margin of a lung tumor. The receptors here all came from a male donor with lung adenocarcinoma. The CD4 and CD8 labels of this study may be unreliable. Each CDR3 is given with its conserved first and last residue. The D gene is left open where the match is weak. Only some rows state a clone size, as once, few, many or a class for expanded clones.

J,size,D,V,CDR3,DNA
TRBJ2-5,.,.,TRBV6-1,CASSAYRETQYF,TGTGCCAGCAGCGCTTACCGTGAGACCCAGTACTTC
TRBJ2-1,.,TRBD1,TRBV6-4,CASRGQGVHEQFF,TGTGCCAGCAGAGGACAGGGAGTCCATGAGCAGTTCTTC
TRBJ2-1,.,.,TRBV6-1,CASSTTSYSEQFF,TGTGCCAGCAGCACAACTAGTTATAGTGAGCAGTTCTTC
TRBJ2-5,.,.,TRBV6-1,CASSAGSRETQYF,TGTGCCAGCAGTGCGGGTAGCCGAGAGACCCAGTACTTC
TRBJ2-5,many,TRBD1,TRBV6-1,CASSVGQTLTQYF,TGTGCCAGCAGCGTGGGACAGACTCTGACCCAGTACTTC
TRBJ2-5,.,.,TRBV14,CASSHRWAGRLQETQYF,TGTGCCAGCAGCCATCGGTGGGCAGGGAGACTCCAAGAGACCCAGTACTTC
TRBJ2-2,few,TRBD1,TRBV27,CASQGATGELFF,TGTGCCAGCCAGGGGGCCACCGGGGAGCTGTTTTTT
TRBJ2-5,.,TRBD2,TRBV4-1,CARGSGGGDTETQYF,TGCGCCAGGGGCTCGGGGGGGGGGGACACAGAGACGCAGTACTTC
TRBJ2-3,.,.,TRBV6-1,CASSEAGLGVGDTQYF,TGTGCCAGCAGTGAAGCCGGGCTGGGGGTTGGGGATACGCAGTATTTC
TRBJ1-2,.,.,TRBV6-1,CASSRGGTNYGYTF,TGTGCCAGCAGCAGAGGGGGTACAAACTATGGCTACACCTTC
TRBJ2-3,.,.,TRBV27,CASKGTGTDEQYF,TGTGCCAGCAAAGGTACAGGCACAGATGAGCAGTATTTT
TRBJ2-5,many,.,TRBV6-5,CASSYGGMGETQYF,TGTGCCAGCAGTTACGGAGGGATGGGGGAGACCCAGTACTTC
TRBJ2-5,.,.,TRBV6-1,CASSEGIGGGATETQYF,TGTGCCAGCAGTGAGGGGATAGGGGGCGGGGCAACAGAGACGCAGTACTTC
TRBJ2-5,few,TRBD2,TRBV7-2,CASSNLAGAYETQYF,TGTGCCAGCAGCAACCTAGCGGGAGCTTACGAGACCCAGTACTTC
TRBJ2-1,.,.,TRBV7-2,CASSSWRETQFF,TGTGCCAGCAGCTCCTGGCGAGAGACCCAGTTCTTC
TRBJ2-1,.,.,TRBV3-1,CASSQLQETQFF,TGTGCCAGCAGCCAACTCCAAGAGACCCAGTTCTTC
TRBJ2-5,.,.,TRBV7-2,CASSAELTQYF,TGTGCCAGCAGCGCTGAACTCACCCAGTACTTC
TRBJ2-1,few,.,TRBV14,CASSQQGSSYNEQFF,TGTGCCAGCAGCCAACAGGGAAGCTCCTACAATGAGCAGTTCTTC
TRBJ2-1,.,TRBD1,TRBV4-1,CASSQEGTGYYNEQFF,TGCGCCAGCAGCCAGGAAGGGACAGGGTACTACAATGAGCAGTTCTTC
TRBJ2-5,few,.,TRBV4-2,CASSLDRASPQETQYF,TGTGCCAGCAGCCTGGATAGGGCTAGCCCACAAGAGACCCAGTACTTC
TRBJ2-3,many,TRBD2,TRBV6-5,CASSYGSGRRTDTQYF,TGTGCCAGCAGTTACGGTAGCGGGAGAAGGACAGATACGCAGTATTTT
TRBJ2-7,.,.,TRBV6-1,CASSETWASRTDAQYF,TGTGCCAGCAGTGAAACGTGGGCTAGCAGGACCGATGCGCAGTACTTC
TRBJ2-1,.,TRBD2,TRBV6-1,CASKTPGLAGAITQFF,TGTGCCAGCAAAACCCCGGGACTAGCGGGAGCAATTACGCAGTTCTTT
TRBJ2-3,.,.,TRBV6-1,CAGTGNRGDDTQYF,TGTGCGGGCACAGGGAATCGGGGAGACGATACGCAGTATTTT
TRBJ2-1,few,TRBD2,TRBV4-2,CASRGSSGTNEQFF,TGTGCCAGCCGAGGTTCTAGCGGGACCAATGAGCAGTTCTTC
TRBJ2-3,few,.,TRBV6-1,CASREAGGGVGDTQYF,TGTGCCAGCAGGGAAGCCGGGGGCGGGGTTGGGGATACGCAGTATTTT
TRBJ2-2,.,TRBD2,TRBV6-4,CASSPQGLAGAGELFF,TGTGCCAGCAGCCCACAGGGACTAGCGGGAGCCGGGGAGCTGTTTTTT
TRBJ2-7,.,.,TRBV9,CASSVGASGLLSYEQYF,TGTGCCAGCAGCGTAGGGGCCAGCGGGCTTCTCTCCTACGAGCAGTACTTC
TRBJ2-5,.,.,TRBV6-1,CARGWAGGPKETQYF,TGTGCCAGGGGCTGGGCGGGCGGACCCAAAGAGACCCAGTACTTT
TRBJ2-1,many,TRBD2,TRBV27,CASSSKPGLADYNEQFF,TGTGCCAGCAGTAGTAAACCTGGACTAGCGGACTACAATGAGCAGTTCTTC